The 25 T cell receptor beta chains below all came from one sample that was sequenced in a study of cytomegalovirus exposure and HLA in healthy donors. The study ran its PCR with 60 Vbeta and 13 Jbeta primers. Data came from immunoSEQ multiplex PCR; TCRdb stores just in-frame clones and leaves some out. The sample records 90,000 or so clones, roughly 63% being singletons. The sample was PBMCs. These receptor sequences come from a man aged 50-59 years in good health and CMV-seronegative.

The chain joins TRBV5-8 to TRBJ1-5, with D possibly matching TRBD1 (5 bases). The CDR3 length is 15 residues. Germline lookup yields CDR1 SGHTS and CDR2 YDEGEE. The ends were cut back, 0 bases at V and 2 bases at J, with 9 bases in the middle. The CDR3 nucleotides are TGTGCCAGCAGCTTGGAGGGGTTGGGCAATCAGCCCCAGCATTTT. Protein: CASSLEGLGNQPQHF.

The chain is built from TRBV7-3 and TRBJ2-2, with TRBD1 matching 7 bases. The germline V gene encodes CDR1 SGHTA and CDR2 FQGTGA. V lost 1 base, J lost 4 bases, and 6 bases stayed unmatched. The CDR3 spans 16 residues. CDR3 protein: CASSLIGQGVTGELFF. For the CDR3, the DNA is TGTGCCAGCAGCTTAATAGGTCAGGGGGTCACCGGGGAGCTGTTTTTT.

V and J are TRBV10-3 and TRBJ2-4, with TRBD1 identical over 8 bases. The CDR3 is 13 residues long. V was clipped by 5 bases and J by 6 bases; unmatched bases: 3. CDR1 is ENHRY and CDR2 is SYGVKD in the germline V gene. The CDR3 coding sequence is TGTGCCATCAGTTCCCAGGGGGCAAACATTCAGTACTTC. The encoded protein is CAISSQGANIQYF.

The rearrangement uses TRBV11-2 and TRBJ2-3; D ambiguous. V shed 6 bases and J shed 0 bases, with 10 bases lying between them. The germline V gene encodes CDR1 SGHAT and CDR2 FQNNGV. The CDR3 is made up of 14 amino acids. The CDR3 is CASRGRQSTDTQYF. CDR3 bases: TGTGCCAGCAGGGGCCGTCAAAGCACAGATACGCAGTATTTT.

The chain is built from TRBV5-6 and TRBJ2-5; maybe TRBD2 (5 bases). V was pared by 4 bases and J by 1 base, with 14 bases between. Per germline, CDR1 SGHDT and CDR2 YYEEEE. The CDR3 is made up of 15 amino acids. The CDR3 loop reads CASSRMAAGQETQYF. DNA for the CDR3: TGTGCCAGCAGCCGGATGGCTGCGGGCCAAGAGACCCAGTACTTC.

This clone was picked up one time. The V gene is TRBV9, the J gene TRBJ2-5; 7 bases map to TRBD2. The V segment lost 0 bases and the J segment 1 base; nucleotides outside the gene matches: 0. Germline loops: CDR1 SGDLS, CDR2 YYNGEE. This CDR3 comprises 14 residues. This CDR3 is CASSVAGGQETQYF. The CDR3 DNA reads as TGTGCCAGCAGCGTAGCGGGGGGCCAAGAGACCCAGTACTTC.

The gene calls are TRBV29-1 and TRBJ2-1; 9 positions match TRBD2. The CDR3 loop spans 14 amino acids. Losses at the gene ends were 4 bases for V and 3 bases for J; bases not matched to a gene: 4. CDR1 and CDR2 from the germline V gene are SQVTM and ANQGSEA. The DNA of the CDR3 is TGCAGCGTTGTGCGGGGGGGTAACTACAATGAGCAGTTCTTC. It specifies CSVVRGGNYNEQFF.

The rearrangement joins TRBV29-1 to TRBJ1-2; unclear D gene. V was clipped by 0 bases and J by 4 bases, with 21 bases between them. Germline CDR1 reads SQVTM; CDR2 reads ANQGSEA. This CDR3 region has 17 residues. The CDR3: CSVEDRETLEGPYGYTF. The CDR3 nucleotides read TGCAGCGTTGAAGACCGGGAGACGTTGGAGGGCCCCTATGGCTACACCTTC.

V gene TRBV5-6 combines with J gene TRBJ1-5, with 11 nucleotides matching TRBD1. CDR1 is SGHDT, CDR2 YYEEEE, per germline. This CDR3 has 15 residues. V shed 4 bases, J shed 6 bases, and the junction held 6 bases outside the gene matches. The DNA for the CDR3 is TGTGCCAGCAGCCTCCGGACAGGGGGCGGTCAGCCCCAGCATTTT. It encodes CASSLRTGGGQPQHF.

J is TRBJ2-1 and V is TRBV15; D is ambiguous. V gave up 0 bases and J gave up 13 bases, with 10 bases separating them. The CDR3 is 12 residues long. The V gene's germline CDR1 is LNHNV and CDR2 YYDKDF (reference sequence). DNA for the CDR3: TGTGCCACCAGCAGAGATGGCGGCCCACAGTTCTTC. Amino acid sequence: CATSRDGGPQFF.

This clone was observed a handful of times. This rearrangement joins TRBV4-1 to TRBJ2-3; D remains unclear. There are 17 residues in the CDR3. V lost 2 bases to trimming and J lost 4 bases, with 19 bases between them. CDR1 MGHRA and CDR2 YSYEKL come from the germline V gene. CDR3 sequence reads: CASSQTTRRYAADTQYF. The CDR3 DNA reads TGCGCCAGCAGCCAAACCACCAGGCGCTACGCCGCAGATACGCAGTATTTT.

This chain uses TRBV30 with TRBJ1-3; the D gene is possibly TRBD1 (5 bases). Trimming cost V 5 bases and J 2 bases, with 10 bases left between them. The length of the CDR3 is 13 residues. Germline V gene lookup returns CDR1 GTSNPN and CDR2 SVGIG (reference sequence). The DNA for the CDR3 is TGTGCCTGGGCAAGGGGCGCTGGAAACACCATATATTTT. Residues: CAWARGAGNTIYF.

V usage is TRBV7-9 and J usage is TRBJ1-1; no clear D. The V end lost 5 bases, the J end lost 1 base, and 14 bases lay between the germline ends. The CDR3 length is 15 residues. Germline CDR1 and CDR2: SEHNR and FQNEAQ (reference sequence). CDR3 DNA: TGTGCCAGCAGCCCCACCGGGAACTCGAACACTGAAGCTTTCTTT. Translated, it gives CASSPTGNSNTEAFF.

The CDR3 DNA sequence: TGTGCCAGCAGCCCAAGCGGAGGGCCAGATACGCAGTATTTT. Residues: CASSPSGGPDTQYF. The chain uses TRBV7-2 and TRBJ2-3; tentative D call: TRBD2 (6 bases). The germline V gene encodes CDR1 SGHTA and CDR2 FQGNSA. The V end was cut by 5 bases, the J end by 4 bases, with 13 bases between. The CDR3 sequence is 14 residues long. Supplemented by reference TRBV7-2 and TRBJ2-3, the full variable domain reads GAGVSQSPSNKVTEKGKDVELRCDPISGHTALYWYRQSLGQGLEFLIYFQGNSAPDKSGLPSDRFSAERTGGSVSTLTIQRTQQEDSAVYLCASSPSGGPDTQYFGPGTRLTVL.

J is TRBJ2-7 and V is TRBV5-8, with 16 nucleotides matching TRBD2. The CDR3 is 17 residues long. Germline V gives CDR1 SGHTS, CDR2 YDEGEE. With V trimmed by 0 bases and J by 7 bases, 7 bases remained unmatched. CDR3 region: CASSLEGLAGGPGEQYV. The CDR3 DNA is TGTGCCAGCAGCTTGGAGGGACTAGCGGGAGGGCCGGGGGAGCAGTACGTC.

The chain uses TRBV11-2 and TRBJ2-5; weak D call: TRBD1 (5 bases). Trimming cost V 3 bases and J 4 bases, with 9 bases left between them. Germline-derived CDR1 and CDR2 are SGHAT and FQNNGV. This CDR3 spans 13 amino acids. Here the CDR3 DNA reads TGTGCCAGCAGCTTTGGGGCTGGAGAGACCCAGTACTTC. Translating gives CASSFGAGETQYF.

The chain recombines TRBV5-4 with TRBJ1-4; TRBD1 aligns across 9 bases. Germline V gene data show CDR1 as SGHNT and CDR2 as YYREEE (reference sequence). The CDR3 is made up of 14 amino acids. The trim removed 0 bases at V and 8 bases at J, leaving 2 bases unmatched. The CDR3 reads CASSLGQGDEKLFF. DNA of the CDR3: TGTGCCAGCAGCTTGGGACAGGGGGACGAAAAACTGTTTTTT.

This clone occurred a few times. The rearrangement uses TRBV18 and TRBJ2-5; 10 bases map to TRBD2. V shed 3 bases, J shed 3 bases, and the junction held 7 bases outside the gene matches. Germline lookup yields CDR1 KGHSH and CDR2 LQKENI. This CDR3 has 16 amino acids. The CDR3, as DNA: TGTGCCAGCTCACCGGGACTAGCGAGCGGGGAAGAGACCCAGTACTTC. Amino acids: CASSPGLASGEETQYF.

V and J are TRBV9 and TRBJ2-1; TRBD2 matches at 12 bases. This CDR3 comprises 16 residues. With V trimmed by 4 bases and J by 7 bases, 9 bases remained unmatched. The germline V gene has CDR1 SGDLS and CDR2 YYNGEE. CDR3: CASSTLAGGPGNEQFF. The CDR3 DNA is TGTGCCAGCAGCACGCTAGCGGGGGGGCCGGGGAATGAGCAGTTCTTC.

The chain links TRBV6-1 to TRBJ1-5; D perhaps matches TRBD1 (6 bases). The CDR3 covers 15 residues. Germline V CDR1 and CDR2: MNHNS, SASEGT. Deletions cut 5 bases from V and 3 bases from J, with 14 bases between. The CDR3 spells CASSWTAEHNQPQHF. In nucleotides, the CDR3 is TGTGCCAGCAGTTGGACAGCCGAACACAATCAGCCCCAGCATTTT.

This sequence joins TRBV2 and TRBJ1-5; 8 nucleotides line up with TRBD1. The V segment lost 8 bases and the J segment 6 bases; nucleotides outside the gene matches: 12. CDR3 size: 15 residues. Germline loops: CDR1 SNHLY, CDR2 FYNNEI. The CDR3 loop is CASAPWDRRGQPQHF. The CDR3 DNA reads TGTGCCAGCGCTCCCTGGGACAGGCGGGGTCAGCCCCAGCATTTT.

The V and J genes are TRBV7-9 and TRBJ1-1; D is ambiguous. The CDR3 runs 13 residues. Trimming cost V 3 bases and J 7 bases, with 12 bases left between them. The germline V gene encodes CDR1 SEHNR and CDR2 FQNEAQ (reference sequence). Here the CDR3 DNA reads TGTGCCAGCAGCTTGTACGAGGGTATTGAAGCTTTCTTT. It is translated as CASSLYEGIEAFF. Full variable domain (rest looked up from reference TRBV7-9 and TRBJ1-1): DTGVSQNPRHKITKRGQNVTFRCDPISEHNRLYWYRQTLGQGPEFLTYFQNEAQLEKSRLLSDRFSAERPKGSFSTLEIQRTEQGDSAMYLCASSLYEGIEAFFGQGTRLTVV.

There are a few counts of this clone. The chain couples TRBV29-1 to TRBJ1-4, with D perhaps TRBD1 (6 bases). The CDR3 sequence is 13 residues long. The ends were cut back, 4 bases at V and 8 bases at J, with 14 bases in the middle. Looked up from germline, CDR1 is SQVTM and CDR2 is ANQGSEA. The CDR3 is CSVGGQGKEKLFF. As DNA, the CDR3 is TGCAGCGTTGGAGGTCAGGGGAAAGAAAAACTGTTTTTT.

The V call is TRBV27, the J call TRBJ2-7, with a weak D call TRBD2 (5 bases). Germline values: CDR1 MNHEY, CDR2 SMNVEV (reference sequence). Trimming removed 3 bases from V and 4 bases from J, with 16 bases in between. The CDR3 has 15 amino acids. The CDR3 nucleotides are TGTGCCAGCAGTTTTTCAGAGGAGGCATCGTACGAGCAGTACGTC. Its translation: CASSFSEEASYEQYV.

The CDR3 loop reads CASSTSGSTDTQYF. The CDR3 DNA reads TGTGCCAGCAGCACTAGCGGGAGTACAGATACGCAGTATTTT. The chain has TRBV7-9 and TRBJ2-3; 11 nucleotides align to TRBD2. The germline CDR1 and CDR2 sequences are SEHNR and FQNEAQ (reference sequence). The CDR3 is 14 amino acids. V gave up 5 bases and J gave up 3 bases; unmatched junction bases: 1.